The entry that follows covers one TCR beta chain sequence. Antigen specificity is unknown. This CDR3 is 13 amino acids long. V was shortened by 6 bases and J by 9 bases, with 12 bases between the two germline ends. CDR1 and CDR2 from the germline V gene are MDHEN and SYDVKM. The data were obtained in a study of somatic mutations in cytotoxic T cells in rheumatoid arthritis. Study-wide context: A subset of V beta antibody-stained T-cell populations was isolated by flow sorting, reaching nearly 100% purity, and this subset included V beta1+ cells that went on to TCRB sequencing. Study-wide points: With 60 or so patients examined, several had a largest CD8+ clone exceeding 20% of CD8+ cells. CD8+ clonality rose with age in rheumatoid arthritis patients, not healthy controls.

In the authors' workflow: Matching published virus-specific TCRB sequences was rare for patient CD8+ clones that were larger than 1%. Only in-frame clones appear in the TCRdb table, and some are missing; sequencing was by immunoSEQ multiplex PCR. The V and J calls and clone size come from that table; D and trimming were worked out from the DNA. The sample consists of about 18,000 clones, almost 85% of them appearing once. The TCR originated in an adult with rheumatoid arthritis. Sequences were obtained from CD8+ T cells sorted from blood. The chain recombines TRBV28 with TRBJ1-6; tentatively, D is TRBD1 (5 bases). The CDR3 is CASRDTDGSPLHF. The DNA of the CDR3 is TGTGCCAGCAGGGACACAGACGGTTCACCCCTCCACTTT. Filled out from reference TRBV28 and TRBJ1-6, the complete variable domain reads DVKVTQSSRYLVKRTGEKVFLECVQDMDHENMFWYRQDPGLGLRLIYFSYDVKMKEKGDIPEGYSVSREKKERFSLILESASTNQTSMYLCASRDTDGSPLHFGNGTRLTVT.